This entry concerns a single TCR beta chain. The entry originates in a study of metastatic and nonmetastatic thyroid tumors. Study as a whole: Malignant thyroid and benign thyroid patients provided blood and tumor or nodule tissue whose repertoires were compared.

Every patient underwent thyroid surgery untreated. As originally analysed: The distant-metastasis classifier for papillary thyroid cancer was built from CDR3 differences across clinicopathological groups. TCRdb recomputed clones from the PCR reads via MiXCR. TCRdb, not the authors, supplied the V and J calls. Of over 10,000 clones listed, approximately 26% were seen once; the top ten hold 15% to 20%. Germline-derived CDR1 and CDR2 are SGHAT and FQNNGV. The CDR3 is 18 residues long. Trimming took 4 bases from V and 3 from J, leaving 21 bases between them. The sample consisted of tumor tissue. This sequence was found in a female donor with papillary thyroid cancer or a benign thyroid nodule (not recorded which). Some clones in this sample may be carry-over from other donors' samples. The V and J genes are TRBV11-2 and TRBJ2-2; no reliable D call. For the CDR3, the DNA is TGTGCCAGCAGCTCTGGGTCCCAGTTAAGTTCCTACACCGGGGAGCTGTTTTTT. It translates to CASSSGSQLSSYTGELFF.